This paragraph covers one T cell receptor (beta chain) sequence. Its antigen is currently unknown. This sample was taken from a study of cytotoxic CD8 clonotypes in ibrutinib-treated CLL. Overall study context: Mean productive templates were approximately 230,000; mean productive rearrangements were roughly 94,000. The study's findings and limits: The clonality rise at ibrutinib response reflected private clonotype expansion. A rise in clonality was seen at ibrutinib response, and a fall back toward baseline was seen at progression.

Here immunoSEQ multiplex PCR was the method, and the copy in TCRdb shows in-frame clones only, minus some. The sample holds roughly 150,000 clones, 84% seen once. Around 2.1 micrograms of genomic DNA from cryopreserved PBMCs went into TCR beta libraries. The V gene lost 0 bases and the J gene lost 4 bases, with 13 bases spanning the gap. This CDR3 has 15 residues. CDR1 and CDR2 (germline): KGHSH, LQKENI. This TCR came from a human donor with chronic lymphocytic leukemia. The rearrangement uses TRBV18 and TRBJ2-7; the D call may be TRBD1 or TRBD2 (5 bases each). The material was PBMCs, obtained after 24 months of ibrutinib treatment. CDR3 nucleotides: TGTGCCAGCTCACCACCGGGGAGAGGGGTGTACGAGCAGTACTTC. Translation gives CASSPPGRGVYEQYF.